The clone carrying this T cell receptor (beta chain) was seen many times. Its target is unknown. The sample belongs to a study of T-cell memory formation after mild COVID-19. Study at large: TCR clustering was largely donor specific. Study-level points and caveats: A second wave expanding day 15 to 37 was CD4+-biased; contracting clones were balanced. For contracting clones, CD4+ ones sat mainly in CM and EM, CD8+ in EMRA.

The CDR3 covers 14 residues. Per germline, CDR1 SGDLS and CDR2 YYNGEE. Trimming cost V 4 bases and J 4 bases, with 13 bases left between them. TCRdb independently ran MiXCR on the 5' RACE reads; one entry per CDR3 protein. This sample has 250,000 to 300,000 distinct CDR3 sequences, with approximately 18% found just once. The chain joins TRBV9 to TRBJ2-3; D is uncertain. The sample comprised PBMCs or a T cell subset sorted from them (not recorded which). The origin of this receptor is a man aged 18 to 35 who had mild COVID-19 (a few samples of this study predate the infection). Cell type and time point are not known. As DNA, the CDR3 is TGTGCCAGCAGCCCCAGACCGACACCAGATACGCAGTATTTT. Translating gives CASSPRPTPDTQYF. Looking up the rest from reference TRBV9 and TRBJ2-3 gives the full variable domain: DSGVTQTPKHLITATGQRVTLRCSPRSGDLSVYWYQQSLDQGLQFLIQYYNGEERAKGNILERFSAQQFPDLHSELNLSSLELGDSALYFCASSPRPTPDTQYFGPGTRLTVL.